This T cell receptor beta chain appears in the sequencing data of a study of blood T cell repertoires in COVID-19. Study at large: Some COVID-19 samples were acute and others convalescent; all came from the United States, Italy and Spain. PBMCs, B-cell-depleted T cells, or T cells provided the cDNA or gDNA that made up the material.

Per the authors' pipeline: Nucleated cell number was recorded as an estimate derived from reference gene primer amplification. The data were produced by immunoSEQ multiplex PCR, yet TCRdb's version contains in-frame clones alone and is incomplete. V, J and clone size are those of that table, while D and trimming were read from the DNA. Of around 370,000 clones in the sample, nearly 90% were seen once. The CDR3 is 16 amino acids. In germline, CDR1 is LNHDA, CDR2 SQIVND (reference sequence). V shed 3 bases and J shed 0 bases, with 13 bases lying between them. The sequencing sample was made of peripheral blood. The chain uses TRBV19 and TRBJ2-3; weak D call: TRBD2 (7 bases). The TCR originated in a man between 18 and 29 years old with active or convalescent COVID-19. For the CDR3, the DNA is TGTGCCAGTAGTATTGTTGGGGGGGCTAGCACAGATACGCAGTATTTT. This gives the protein CASSIVGGASTDTQYF.